A selection of T cell receptor beta chains follows, all from one sample in a study of follicular helper T cells after annual influenza vaccination. Data came from immunoSEQ multiplex PCR; TCRdb stores just in-frame clones and leaves some out. The table has roughly 7,000 clones, around nine tenths seen once. Sequencing used CXCR5+ CD38- circulating T follicular helper cells from blood, obtained 7 days after influenza vaccination. These receptors came from an adult who received the influenza vaccine. The CDR3 runs from the conserved cysteine through the conserved F or W. The order of the fields is clone size, V gene, D gene, CDR3 length, J gene, CDR3 DNA, CDR3 protein. D genes are given only for firm matches. A row's size may be missing; if present it is once, few, many or a size class.

clone size: .; V gene: TRBV18; D gene: TRBD1; CDR3 length: 15; J gene: TRBJ1-2; CDR3 DNA: TGTGCCAGCGCAGATAACTCTAACAGGGGAAATGGCTACACCTTC; CDR3 protein: CASADNSNRGNGYTF
clone size: .; V gene: TRBV29-1; D gene: TRBD1; CDR3 length: 11; J gene: TRBJ1-4; CDR3 DNA: TGCAGCGCCAGGGGGGACGAAAAACTGTTTTTT; CDR3 protein: CSARGDEKLFF
clone size: .; V gene: TRBV4-1; D gene: .; CDR3 length: 14; J gene: TRBJ2-7; CDR3 DNA: TGCGCCAGCAGCCAAGCCAGGGCCCCCTACGAGCAGTACTTC; CDR3 protein: CASSQARAPYEQYF
clone size: .; V gene: TRBV27; D gene: TRBD2; CDR3 length: 14; J gene: TRBJ2-4; CDR3 DNA: TGTGCCAGCAGGGCAGCGGGGACCAAAAACATTCAGTACTTC; CDR3 protein: CASRAAGTKNIQYF
clone size: .; V gene: TRBV2; D gene: .; CDR3 length: 13; J gene: TRBJ2-5; CDR3 DNA: TGTGCCAGTCACCGGGGGCGGGGGGAGACCCAGTACTTC; CDR3 protein: CASHRGRGETQYF
clone size: few; V gene: TRBV5-4; D gene: .; CDR3 length: 12; J gene: TRBJ2-3; CDR3 DNA: TGTGCCAGCAGCTTAGCGGCAGATACGCAGTATTTT; CDR3 protein: CASSLAADTQYF
clone size: .; V gene: TRBV10-1; D gene: .; CDR3 length: 13; J gene: TRBJ2-2; CDR3 DNA: TGCGCCAGCAGGGTAGGACAGTCCGGGGAGCTGTTTTTT; CDR3 protein: CASRVGQSGELFF
clone size: .; V gene: TRBV4-1; D gene: TRBD1; CDR3 length: 20; J gene: TRBJ1-4; CDR3 DNA: TGCGCCAGCAGCCAAGAGACCCGGGACAGGGGGCTGGTGAGGGATGAAAAACTGTTTTTT; CDR3 protein: CASSQETRDRGLVRDEKLFF
clone size: once; V gene: TRBV4-3; D gene: TRBD1; CDR3 length: 15; J gene: TRBJ2-3; CDR3 DNA: TGCGCCAGCAGCCAAGGGGACAGGGGGGCAGATACGCAGTATTTT; CDR3 protein: CASSQGDRGADTQYF
clone size: .; V gene: TRBV7-8; D gene: TRBD1; CDR3 length: 17; J gene: TRBJ2-3; CDR3 DNA: TGTGCCAGCAGCTTACTCGGGACAGGGGGCATCGTGGATACGCAGTATTTT; CDR3 protein: CASSLLGTGGIVDTQYF
clone size: .; V gene: TRBV7-2; D gene: TRBD1; CDR3 length: 15; J gene: TRBJ1-2; CDR3 DNA: TGTGCCAGCAGCTTAGTGCGGGACAGTCTCTATGGCTACACCTTC; CDR3 protein: CASSLVRDSLYGYTF
clone size: .; V gene: TRBV30; D gene: TRBD2; CDR3 length: 16; J gene: TRBJ2-5; CDR3 DNA: TGTGCCTGGAGTGTCAAAAGCGGGAGGGCCTATGAGACCCAGTACTTC; CDR3 protein: CAWSVKSGRAYETQYF
clone size: .; V gene: TRBV11-2; D gene: .; CDR3 length: 13; J gene: TRBJ2-4; CDR3 DNA: TGTGCCAGCAGCCCTTTGACGGAGGGCCCTCAGTACTTC; CDR3 protein: CASSPLTEGPQYF
clone size: .; V gene: TRBV28; D gene: TRBD1; CDR3 length: 15; J gene: TRBJ2-7; CDR3 DNA: TGTGCCAGCAGCAAACCCGGGACAGGGACTTACGAGCAGTACTTC; CDR3 protein: CASSKPGTGTYEQYF
clone size: .; V gene: TRBV7-3; D gene: .; CDR3 length: 15; J gene: TRBJ2-2; CDR3 DNA: TGTGCCAGCAGCTTCGGAGGGCCGGGGACCGGGGAGCTGTTTTTT; CDR3 protein: CASSFGGPGTGELFF
clone size: .; V gene: TRBV5-4; D gene: .; CDR3 length: 15; J gene: TRBJ2-5; CDR3 DNA: TGTGCCAACAGCTTGGAGACGCTCCCTAAAGAGACCCAGTACTTC; CDR3 protein: CANSLETLPKETQYF
clone size: .; V gene: TRBV28; D gene: .; CDR3 length: 12; J gene: TRBJ2-2; CDR3 DNA: TGTGCCAGCAGTTTAGGAAGCGGGGAGCTGTTTTTT; CDR3 protein: CASSLGSGELFF
clone size: .; V gene: TRBV6-1; D gene: .; CDR3 length: 15; J gene: TRBJ1-4; CDR3 DNA: TGTGCCAGCAGACCCCTTAGGACAGTTAATGAAAAACTGTTTTTT; CDR3 protein: CASRPLRTVNEKLFF
clone size: .; V gene: TRBV11-2; D gene: TRBD2; CDR3 length: 16; J gene: TRBJ2-1; CDR3 DNA: TGTGCCAGCAGCTTAGAACCCAGCGGGAGGGTCGATGAGCAGTTCTTC; CDR3 protein: CASSLEPSGRVDEQFF
clone size: .; V gene: TRBV15; D gene: TRBD2; CDR3 length: 19; J gene: TRBJ2-1; CDR3 DNA: TGTGCCACCAGCCCCTACAGGGGACTAGCGGGAGGGCACGACAATGAGCAGTTCTTC; CDR3 protein: CATSPYRGLAGGHDNEQFF
clone size: .; V gene: TRBV5-5; D gene: .; CDR3 length: 15; J gene: TRBJ2-5; CDR3 DNA: TGTGCCAGCAGCCGAAGGAACAGGGACGAGGAGACCCAGTACTTC; CDR3 protein: CASSRRNRDEETQYF
clone size: .; V gene: TRBV29-1; D gene: .; CDR3 length: 14; J gene: TRBJ1-1; CDR3 DNA: TGCAGCGTTGGACAGGACAGCTTGAACACTGAAGCTTTCTTT; CDR3 protein: CSVGQDSLNTEAFF
clone size: few; V gene: TRBV4-1; D gene: .; CDR3 length: 13; J gene: TRBJ2-7; CDR3 DNA: TGCGCCAGCAGCCAAGCGGTCGGCTACGAGCAGTACTTC; CDR3 protein: CASSQAVGYEQYF
clone size: .; V gene: TRBV6-5; D gene: .; CDR3 length: 13; J gene: TRBJ1-1; CDR3 DNA: TGTGCCAGCCTTCGGAGTGGCAACACTGAAGCTTTCTTT; CDR3 protein: CASLRSGNTEAFF
clone size: .; V gene: TRBV6-6; D gene: TRBD1; CDR3 length: 15; J gene: TRBJ1-1; CDR3 DNA: TGTGCCAGCAGTTACCCGGGGACAGGGGCCCCTGAAGCTTTCTTT; CDR3 protein: CASSYPGTGAPEAFF
clone size: .; V gene: TRBV5-1; D gene: TRBD2; CDR3 length: 14; J gene: TRBJ2-3; CDR3 DNA: TGCGCCAGCAGTGACGGACTAGCAACAGATACGCAGTATTTT; CDR3 protein: CASSDGLATDTQYF
clone size: .; V gene: TRBV6-1; D gene: .; CDR3 length: 13; J gene: TRBJ1-1; CDR3 DNA: TGTGCCAGCAGTGAGTCCCGTATTTCTGAAGCTTTCTTT; CDR3 protein: CASSESRISEAFF
clone size: .; V gene: TRBV29-1; D gene: TRBD1; CDR3 length: 21; J gene: TRBJ2-2; CDR3 DNA: TGCAGCGTTAGAGGGAGACAGGGGAGGAGAGGGTCAGGGGAGAACACCGGGGAGCTGTTTTTT; CDR3 protein: CSVRGRQGRRGSGENTGELFF
clone size: once; V gene: TRBV7-3; D gene: .; CDR3 length: 14; J gene: TRBJ2-7; CDR3 DNA: TGTGCCAGCAGCCTGCGCCCCTACCCTGGCGAGCAGTACTTC; CDR3 protein: CASSLRPYPGEQYF
clone size: .; V gene: TRBV19; D gene: TRBD1; CDR3 length: 16; J gene: TRBJ1-5; CDR3 DNA: TGTGCCAGTAGCTCAATTGGGGACAGCGTGAATCAGCCCCAGCATTTT; CDR3 protein: CASSSIGDSVNQPQHF
clone size: once; V gene: TRBV7-2; D gene: .; CDR3 length: 16; J gene: TRBJ2-5; CDR3 DNA: TGTGCCAGCAGCTTAGGTCGAGGGGCCGCCGGGGAGACCCAGTACTTC; CDR3 protein: CASSLGRGAAGETQYF
clone size: .; V gene: TRBV7-8; D gene: TRBD1; CDR3 length: 14; J gene: TRBJ1-4; CDR3 DNA: TGTGCCAGCAGCTCGGGACAGGCGGAAGAAAAACTGTTTTTT; CDR3 protein: CASSSGQAEEKLFF
clone size: .; V gene: TRBV28; D gene: TRBD1; CDR3 length: 14; J gene: TRBJ2-7; CDR3 DNA: TGTGCCAGCAAGACCGGGACAGGGCCGTACGAGCAGTACTTC; CDR3 protein: CASKTGTGPYEQYF
clone size: .; V gene: TRBV6-1; D gene: .; CDR3 length: 15; J gene: TRBJ1-5; CDR3 DNA: TGTGCCAGCAGTGAAACCCCTTTATATTATCAGCCCCAGCATTTT; CDR3 protein: CASSETPLYYQPQHF
clone size: .; V gene: TRBV5-4; D gene: TRBD1; CDR3 length: 15; J gene: TRBJ2-3; CDR3 DNA: TGTGCCAGCAGCCGACAGGGGGCTGGTACAGATACGCAGTATTTT; CDR3 protein: CASSRQGAGTDTQYF
clone size: .; V gene: TRBV10-2; D gene: .; CDR3 length: 13; J gene: TRBJ1-5; CDR3 DNA: TGCGCCAGCAGTGGGGGGTACAATCAGCCCCAGCATTTT; CDR3 protein: CASSGGYNQPQHF
clone size: .; V gene: TRBV30; D gene: TRBD2; CDR3 length: 15; J gene: TRBJ2-1; CDR3 DNA: TGTGCCTGGAAGCTAGCGGGGACCTCTTTCAATGAGCAGTTCTTC; CDR3 protein: CAWKLAGTSFNEQFF
clone size: .; V gene: TRBV19; D gene: .; CDR3 length: 14; J gene: TRBJ2-7; CDR3 DNA: TGTGCCAGTAGTATTAAGGAGGATTCCTACGAGCAGTACTTC; CDR3 protein: CASSIKEDSYEQYF
clone size: .; V gene: TRBV5-1; D gene: .; CDR3 length: 14; J gene: TRBJ1-3; CDR3 DNA: TGCGCCAGCAAAAGAGACGTAGCTGGAAACACCATATATTTT; CDR3 protein: CASKRDVAGNTIYF
clone size: .; V gene: TRBV28; D gene: TRBD1; CDR3 length: 17; J gene: TRBJ1-2; CDR3 DNA: TGTGCCAGCAGTGGAGGGGGACAGGGACCCCATATATATGGCTACACCTTC; CDR3 protein: CASSGGGQGPHIYGYTF
clone size: .; V gene: TRBV6-1; D gene: TRBD1; CDR3 length: 16; J gene: TRBJ1-2; CDR3 DNA: TGTGCCAGCAGTGAAGACAGGGGGGTAACTAACTATGGCTACACCTTC; CDR3 protein: CASSEDRGVTNYGYTF
clone size: once; V gene: TRBV7-3; D gene: .; CDR3 length: 16; J gene: TRBJ2-6; CDR3 DNA: TGTGCCAGCAGCAACCGTCGGTCGCAGGGGGCCAACGTCCTGACTTTC; CDR3 protein: CASSNRRSQGANVLTF
clone size: .; V gene: TRBV29-1; D gene: .; CDR3 length: 12; J gene: TRBJ2-1; CDR3 DNA: TGCAGCGTTGAAGATCAAGGATATGAGCAGTTCTTC; CDR3 protein: CSVEDQGYEQFF
clone size: .; V gene: TRBV4-1; D gene: TRBD2; CDR3 length: 18; J gene: TRBJ2-1; CDR3 DNA: TGCGCCAGCAGCCAGACCCCGGGAGGCGGGAGGGGTTTAGATGAGCAGTTCTTC; CDR3 protein: CASSQTPGGGRGLDEQFF
clone size: .; V gene: TRBV6-5; D gene: .; CDR3 length: 14; J gene: TRBJ2-1; CDR3 DNA: TGTGCCAGCAAGCCGACTAGAGGGTTCTATGAGCAGTTCTTC; CDR3 protein: CASKPTRGFYEQFF
clone size: .; V gene: TRBV19; D gene: .; CDR3 length: 13; J gene: TRBJ1-2; CDR3 DNA: TGTGCCAGTTCGCCAGGGTTTACCTATGGCTACACCTTC; CDR3 protein: CASSPGFTYGYTF
clone size: .; V gene: TRBV7-2; D gene: .; CDR3 length: 12; J gene: TRBJ1-1; CDR3 DNA: TGTGCCAGCAGCCAGACGAACACTGAAGCTTTCTTT; CDR3 protein: CASSQTNTEAFF
clone size: .; V gene: TRBV6-5; D gene: .; CDR3 length: 14; J gene: TRBJ2-1; CDR3 DNA: TGTGCCAGCAATATCCGGGGATTCCCCAATGAGCAGTTCTTC; CDR3 protein: CASNIRGFPNEQFF
clone size: .; V gene: TRBV4-2; D gene: TRBD2; CDR3 length: 18; J gene: TRBJ2-3; CDR3 DNA: TGTGCCAGCAGTTTCGGACTAGCGGGAGGGCAAATCACAGATACGCAGTATTTT; CDR3 protein: CASSFGLAGGQITDTQYF
clone size: .; V gene: TRBV5-6; D gene: .; CDR3 length: 19; J gene: TRBJ2-4; CDR3 DNA: TGTGCCAGCAGCTCTTACCTTTTAGTGGCCGGGGCAGCCAAAAACATTCAGTACTTC; CDR3 protein: CASSSYLLVAGAAKNIQYF
clone size: .; V gene: TRBV4-3; D gene: TRBD2; CDR3 length: 15; J gene: TRBJ2-1; CDR3 DNA: TGCGCCAGCAGCCTTCTAGCGGGAGCCTACAATGAGCAGTTCTTC; CDR3 protein: CASSLLAGAYNEQFF
clone size: .; V gene: TRBV27; D gene: TRBD2; CDR3 length: 17; J gene: TRBJ2-1; CDR3 DNA: TGTGCCAGCAGCTCAAAGGGACTAGCAGTACCGTACAATGAGCAGTTCTTC; CDR3 protein: CASSSKGLAVPYNEQFF
clone size: .; V gene: TRBV5-6; D gene: .; CDR3 length: 13; J gene: TRBJ1-1; CDR3 DNA: TGTGCCAGCAGCTTTCCGTTCGGACAGGAAGCTTTCTTT; CDR3 protein: CASSFPFGQEAFF
clone size: .; V gene: TRBV30; D gene: .; CDR3 length: 15; J gene: TRBJ2-2; CDR3 DNA: TGTGCCTGGAGGGGAGGGGGCGGCGACACCGGGGAGCTGTTTTTT; CDR3 protein: CAWRGGGGDTGELFF
clone size: few; V gene: TRBV30; D gene: .; CDR3 length: 13; J gene: TRBJ1-1; CDR3 DNA: TGTGCCTGGAGTGTGGCACGGTACACTGAAGCTTTCTTT; CDR3 protein: CAWSVARYTEAFF
clone size: .; V gene: TRBV30; D gene: TRBD1; CDR3 length: 14; J gene: TRBJ1-1; CDR3 DNA: TGTGCCTGGAAACGACAGGGGGAGAGCACTGAAGCTTTCTTT; CDR3 protein: CAWKRQGESTEAFF
clone size: .; V gene: TRBV27; D gene: TRBD1; CDR3 length: 15; J gene: TRBJ2-7; CDR3 DNA: TGTGCCAGCAGGGCCACCGGGACAGGAGCCTACGAGCAGTACTTC; CDR3 protein: CASRATGTGAYEQYF
clone size: .; V gene: TRBV19; D gene: TRBD1; CDR3 length: 15; J gene: TRBJ2-3; CDR3 DNA: TGTGCCAGTAGTGTTACAGGGGCCGGTGTCACTACGCAGTATTTT; CDR3 protein: CASSVTGAGVTTQYF
clone size: .; V gene: TRBV29-1; D gene: TRBD1; CDR3 length: 12; J gene: TRBJ2-7; CDR3 DNA: TGCAGCGGGGGACAGGGGGCAGGCGAGCAGTACTTC; CDR3 protein: CSGGQGAGEQYF